The 8 T cell receptor beta chains reported below all come from one sample, sequenced in a study of pediatric ulcerative colitis. The protocol was immunoSEQ multiplex PCR, while the TCRdb copy is restricted to in-frame clones and leaves out a portion. The repertoire includes fewer than 30,000 clones, 65% to 80% of them detected once, and over 6% sits in the top ten. The rectum was sampled with one to two pinch biopsies at colonoscopy. Sequences were obtained from gut tissue. The receptor source for this set is a boy aged 5-17 years with severe ulcerative colitis.

The chain is built from TRBV23-1 and TRBJ2-1; D not resolved. TRBV23-1 is designated an ORF whose function remains uncertain. V lost 0 bases to trimming and J lost 3 bases, with 12 bases between them. This CDR3 is 16 amino acids long. DNA for the CDR3: TGCGCCAGCAGTCAATCGGAGCATAAAAACTACAATGAGCAGTTCTTC. Encoded protein: CASSQSEHKNYNEQFF.

The rearrangement joins TRBV6-5 to TRBJ2-7; 10 bases fit TRBD2. Germline V CDR1 and CDR2: MNHEY, SVGAGI. Trimming cost V 5 bases and J 3 bases; bases outside gene matches: 4. This CDR3 contains 14 residues. The CDR3 sequence is CASSALAGVYEQYF. The CDR3 nucleotides read TGTGCCAGCAGTGCTCTAGCGGGGGTCTACGAGCAGTACTTC.

The table lists this clone with a few counts. The chain couples TRBV6-1 to TRBJ1-2; tentative D call: TRBD1 (6 bases). Germline CDR1 MNHNS, CDR2 SASEGT. Deletions cut 5 bases from V and 5 bases from J, with 12 bases between. The CDR3 is 13 amino acids. CDR3 coding DNA: TGTGCCAGCAGTCCCGGGACACCTTATGGCTACACCTTC. Encoded protein: CASSPGTPYGYTF.

This clone was seen a few times. The gene calls are TRBV5-4 and TRBJ1-2, with 7 nucleotides matching TRBD1. Germline CDR1 is SGHNT and CDR2 is YYREEE (reference sequence). This CDR3 has 14 amino acids. The junction had 6 bases not matched to a gene; V was cut back by 3 bases and J by 4 bases. CDR3 bases: TGTGCCAGCAGCTATCCAGGGGGTTTCTATGGCTACACCTTC. It specifies CASSYPGGFYGYTF.

This sequence joins TRBV14 and TRBJ2-1, with no clear D. Germline V gene lookup returns CDR1 SGHDN and CDR2 FVKESK. This CDR3 is 13 amino acids long. V was clipped by 4 bases and J by 7 bases, with 11 bases between them. Here the CDR3 reads CASSPALGNEQFF. The DNA for the CDR3 is TGTGCCAGCAGCCCCGCTCTAGGGAATGAGCAGTTCTTC.

V usage is TRBV4-3 and J usage is TRBJ1-2; D gene uncertain. Germline-derived CDR1 and CDR2 are LGHNA and YSLEER. CDR3 length: 17 residues. V was cut by 1 base and J by 4 bases, with 19 bases left in between. CDR3 coding DNA: TGCGCCAGCAGCCAAGTCCCCATTCTTGATGGTTTCTATGGCTACACCTTC. Residues: CASSQVPILDGFYGYTF.

This chain joins TRBV4-2 and TRBJ2-1, with 11 bases matching TRBD2. There are 15 residues in the CDR3. Germline CDR1 reads LGHNA; CDR2 reads YNFKEQ. J was trimmed by 2 bases and V by 6 bases; bases with no gene match: 3. CDR3 residues: CASRLLAGAYNEQFF. Here the CDR3 DNA reads TGTGCCAGCAGACTACTAGCGGGAGCCTACAATGAGCAGTTCTTC.

The genes are TRBV14 and TRBJ2-3, with 10 nucleotides matching TRBD2. CDR3 length equals 17 residues. The V gene's germline CDR1 is SGHDN and CDR2 FVKESK. The V segment lost 0 bases and the J segment 6 bases; nucleotides outside the gene matches: 9. The CDR3 reads CASSQEWASGRGDTQYF. Written as DNA, the CDR3 is TGTGCCAGCAGCCAAGAATGGGCTAGCGGGAGAGGGGATACGCAGTATTTT.